Described below is a single T cell receptor beta chain sequence and its context. Its antigen remains unknown. The germline CDR1 and CDR2 sequences are SGDLS and YYNGEE. The CDR3 runs 14 residues. V was clipped by 5 bases and J by 4 bases; unmatched bases: 6. The sample is drawn from a study of vaccination effects on CD4 cells after COVID-19. Study-wide results and caveats: Recruitment yielded few convalescent patients, and the study had no early post-infection timepoints. Substantial clonal contraction characterized both infection- and vaccine-induced clones late after vaccination.

Measured with immunoSEQ multiplex PCR; TCRdb has only the in-frame clones, and not every one. The sample has around 22,000 clones; around 70% are singletons. Sequencing followed a ViraFEST assay step that expanded antigen-specific CD4+ T cells with viral peptide pools. Upon completion of more than eight days in culture, CD4+ T cells were isolated. The TCR comes from a human donor who received a COVID-19 vaccine. This chain uses TRBV9 with TRBJ2-5, with 9 bases lining up with TRBD1. Sequencing was performed on CD4+ T cells from PBMCs cultured with HCoV-229E spike peptides, taken before COVID-19 vaccination. The CDR3 nucleotides read TGTGCCAGCAGTGACGACAGGGGGGGAGAGACCCAGTACTTC. Translating gives CASSDDRGGETQYF.